This note documents a single T cell receptor beta chain sequence. What it binds is unknown. This sample stems from a study of T-cell reconstitution after alpha-beta-depleted transplantation in children. This sample's TCRbeta library carried unique molecular identifier barcodes. TCRdb reprocessed the PCR reads with MiXCR, giving one entry per CDR3 protein. This table holds fewer than 550,000 distinct CDR3 sequences, approximately 10% found once. Study observations and caveats: Counts and diversity of T cells one year after transplant came mostly from newly produced T cells.

CDR3 size: 16 residues. Trimming removed 2 bases from V and 5 bases from J; junction bases left unmatched: 6. Germline lookup yields CDR1 SGHRS and CDR2 YFSETQ. The genes are TRBV5-1 and TRBJ2-1, with TRBD2 matching over 11 bases. This specimen consisted of PBMCs, mostly from graft donor cells, obtained 180 days after TCRalphabeta/CD19-depleted stem cell transplant. This receptor was identified in a female patient aged 2-9 years who had a stem cell transplant for aplastic anemia, so the T cells may come from the graft donor. The CDR3 bases are TGCGCCAGCAGCTTTAGCGGGAGGGCCATACACAATGAGCAGTTCTTC. It encodes CASSFSGRAIHNEQFF.